Following are 7 T cell receptor beta chains from one sample sequenced in a study of blood T cell dynamics during melanoma immunotherapy. Sequencing used immunoSEQ multiplex PCR; TCRdb keeps in-frame clones, though not all of them. This table holds some 16,000 clones, 70% to 90% found once. The time point denotes: pre-treatment baseline. Sequencing used blood, obtained from a patient treated with checkpoint blockade. The receptors were gathered from a human donor with melanoma.

This chain links TRBV7-9 with TRBJ2-5, with no clear D. Trimming removed 5 bases from V and 1 base from J, with 8 bases in between. The CDR3 totals 13 residues. Looked up from germline, CDR1 is SEHNR and CDR2 is FQNEAQ (reference sequence). The CDR3 reads CASSRLSQETQYF. The CDR3 region has the DNA TGTGCCAGCAGCCGACTGAGCCAAGAGACCCAGTACTTC.

The chain uses TRBV6-6 and TRBJ1-1; D may be TRBD1 (6 bases). V lost 8 bases to trimming and J lost 6 bases, with 13 bases between them. The CDR3 spans 12 residues. Germline CDR1 MNHNY, CDR2 SVGAGI (reference sequence). The CDR3 sequence: CASGLDRPEAFF. The DNA for the CDR3 is TGTGCCAGCGGCCTAGACAGGCCTGAAGCTTTCTTT.

This clone was counted only a few times. The chain has TRBV5-1 and TRBJ2-2; 8 positions match TRBD2. Looked up from germline, CDR1 is SGHRS and CDR2 is YFSETQ. The CDR3 contains 16 residues. V gave up 4 bases and J gave up 6 bases; unmatched junction bases: 11. The CDR3 spells CASSHPGLGSSGELFF. CDR3 coding DNA: TGCGCCAGCAGCCATCCGGGACTAGGATCATCCGGGGAGCTGTTTTTT.

The genes are TRBV5-1 and TRBJ2-3; 8 bases map to TRBD2. CDR1 and CDR2 (germline): SGHRS, YFSETQ. This CDR3 region has 16 residues. V lost 0 bases and J lost 5; bases outside the gene matches: 8. CDR3 bases: TGCGCCAGCAGCTTGGGGAGTAGCGGGGAGGTAGATACGCAGTATTTT. It codes for CASSLGSSGEVDTQYF.

The chain links TRBV5-5 to TRBJ2-2, with TRBD2 as a possible D gene (5 bases). The CDR3 totals 15 residues. The V end lost 2 bases, the J end lost 4 bases, and 12 bases lay between the germline ends. CDR1 and CDR2 (germline): SGHKS, YYEKEE (reference sequence). The CDR3 nucleotides read TGTGCCAGCAGCTTCGGGGTAGATCTCACCGGGGAGCTGTTTTTT. It yields the protein CASSFGVDLTGELFF.

This clone was seen once. The chain carries TRBV11-1 and TRBJ2-7; perhaps TRBD1 as D (6 bases). The germline V and J ends were trimmed by 7 bases and 6 bases, with 16 bases remaining between them. This CDR3 comprises 13 residues. Germline assignment: CDR1 SGHAT and CDR2 FQDESV (reference sequence). CDR3 in amino acids: CASTTQGTREQYF. The CDR3 DNA reads as TGTGCCAGCACCACACAGGGTACCCGCGAGCAGTACTTC.

The rearrangement links TRBV30 to TRBJ1-3; D call uncertain. The CDR3 runs 15 residues. V shed 0 bases and J shed 2 bases, with 11 bases lying between them. Germline V CDR1 and CDR2: GTSNPN, SVGIG (reference sequence). The DNA for the CDR3 is TGTGCCTGGAGTGTAGAGATACTTGCTGGAAACACCATATATTTT. This codes for CAWSVEILAGNTIYF. The variable domain in full, completed from reference TRBV30 and TRBJ1-3, reads SQTIHQWPATLVQPVGSPLSLECTVEGTSNPNLYWYRQAAGRGLQLLFYSVGIGQISSEVPQNLSASRPQDRQFILSSKKLLLSDSGFYLCAWSVEILAGNTIYFGEGSWLTVV.